Listed here are 22 T cell receptor beta chains from one sample, sequenced in a study of cytomegalovirus exposure and HLA in healthy donors. A multiplex PCR was run with 60 Vbeta primers and 13 Jbeta primers. Profiling relied on immunoSEQ multiplex PCR, and the TCRdb table lists in-frame clones only, not all of them. The sample contains about 160,000 clones, around 76% of which appear only once. Sequenced sample: PBMCs. The receptors originated from a woman aged 40 to 50 in good health and CMV-seronegative.

The V call is TRBV5-1, the J call TRBJ2-3, with 10 bases aligning to TRBD1. This CDR3 is built from 15 residues. Germline assignment: CDR1 SGHRS and CDR2 YFSETQ. With 3 bases clipped from V and 0 bases from J, the junction kept 1 base outside the gene matches. The CDR3 DNA sequence: TGCGCCAGCAGCTCGGGACAGGGGAGCACAGATACGCAGTATTTT. This gives the protein CASSSGQGSTDTQYF.

The rearrangement uses TRBV29-1 and TRBJ1-1; tentatively, D is TRBD1 (6 bases). The CDR3 runs to 13 residues. Trimming took 2 bases from V and 4 from J, leaving 11 bases between them. CDR1 is SQVTM, CDR2 ANQGSEA, per germline. As DNA, the CDR3 is TGCAGCGTTGAATTACGAGGGGGCACTGAAGCTTTCTTT. Its protein is CSVELRGGTEAFF.

This clone was seen only once. The same CDR3 arises from other DNA sequences in this sample as well. The chain links TRBV6-1 to TRBJ2-5; D is unclear. The germline V and J ends were trimmed by 4 bases and 3 bases, with 9 bases remaining between them. Germline V gene data show CDR1 as MNHNS and CDR2 as SASEGT. The CDR3 runs 13 residues. CDR3 in amino acids: CASSGSIEETQYF. For the CDR3, the DNA is TGTGCCAGCAGTGGGAGCATCGAAGAGACCCAGTACTTC.

The V and J genes are TRBV30 and TRBJ1-1; D possibly corresponds to TRBD1 (6 bases). Germline V CDR1 and CDR2: GTSNPN, SVGIG (reference sequence). Trimming removed 4 bases at V and 3 bases at J, with 9 bases between. This CDR3 is built from 12 residues. CDR3 region: CAWTRGYTEAFF. The CDR3 region has the DNA TGTGCCTGGACCAGGGGCTACACTGAAGCTTTCTTT.

This chain links TRBV19 with TRBJ1-5, with D tentatively TRBD1 (5 bases). CDR1 and CDR2 from the germline V gene are LNHDA and SQIVND (reference sequence). Between the trimmed V and J ends, which lost 5 bases and 11 bases, there was a span of 13 bases. The CDR3 has 12 residues. Here the CDR3 reads CASSLLREAQHF. In DNA form, the CDR3 reads TGTGCCAGTAGTTTGCTCAGGGAGGCCCAGCATTTT.

The chain has TRBV29-1 and TRBJ2-5; tentative D call: TRBD2 (5 bases). This CDR3 has 11 residues. CDR1 SQVTM and CDR2 ANQGSEA come from the germline V gene. V was pared by 6 bases and J by 5 bases, with 10 bases between. For the CDR3, the DNA is TGCAGCGTCCAACCGGGGGAGACCCAGTACTTC. Protein product: CSVQPGETQYF.

The chain is built from TRBV7-9 and TRBJ2-1, with TRBD2 as a possible D gene (5 bases). Germline-derived CDR1 and CDR2 are SEHNR and FQNEAQ (reference sequence). This CDR3 contains 13 residues. The V and J ends lost 8 bases and 5 bases respectively, with 13 bases between them. The CDR3 DNA reads TGTGCCAGCCGCCTAGCTCTTGACAATGAGCAGTTCTTC. It specifies CASRLALDNEQFF.

This clone was detected only a few times. This chain links TRBV6-6 with TRBJ2-7; D is possibly TRBD1 (5 bases). The CDR3 contains 12 residues. V was cut by 5 bases and J by 3 bases, with 8 bases left in between. CDR1 and CDR2 (germline): MNHNY, SVGAGI (reference sequence). The CDR3 nucleotides are TGTGCCAGCAGTATTACAGGCTACGAGCAGTACTTC. It codes for CASSITGYEQYF.

The CDR3 sequence: CAISESNSHTGSNQPQHF. In DNA form, the CDR3 reads TGTGCCATCAGTGAGTCGAACAGCCACACAGGGAGCAATCAGCCCCAGCATTTT. V and J are TRBV10-3 and TRBJ1-5; TRBD1 might be the D (6 bases). Germline V gene sequence: CDR1 ENHRY, CDR2 SYGVKD. The germline V and J ends were trimmed by 0 bases and 1 base, with 16 bases remaining between them. The CDR3 sequence is 18 residues long.

The CDR3 loop is CASRRYSGRGNEQFF. CDR3 nucleotide sequence: TGTGCCAGCAGACGATATAGCGGGAGGGGAAATGAGCAGTTCTTC. The chain joins TRBV6-5 to TRBJ2-1; 11 bases agree with TRBD2. Per the germline V gene, CDR1 is MNHEY and CDR2 is SVGAGI. CDR3 size: 15 residues. The V segment lost 6 bases and the J segment 7 bases; nucleotides outside the gene matches: 8.

This sequence joins TRBV13 and TRBJ2-7; TRBD2 aligns across 9 bases. Germline CDR1 PRHDT, CDR2 FYEKMQ (reference sequence). This CDR3 spans 14 amino acids. The ends lost 2 bases at V and 1 base at J; junction bases unmatched: 0. CDR3 amino acids: CASSLSGRSYEQYF. CDR3 nucleotide sequence: TGTGCCAGCAGCTTAAGCGGGAGGTCCTACGAGCAGTACTTC. Supplemented by reference TRBV13 and TRBJ2-7, the full variable domain reads AAGVIQSPRHLIKEKRETATLKCYPIPRHDTVYWYQQGPGQDPQFLISFYEKMQSDKGSIPDRFSAQQFSDYHSELNMSSLELGDSALYFCASSLSGRSYEQYFGPGTRLTVT.

The chain carries TRBV18 and TRBJ2-7, with 8 nucleotides matching TRBD1. The CDR3 has 15 amino acids. Unmatched junction bases numbered 11, after V lost 5 bases and J lost 5 bases. Germline V gene lookup returns CDR1 KGHSH and CDR2 LQKENI. The CDR3 sequence: CASSVTDRVLDEQYF. The CDR3 DNA reads as TGTGCCAGCTCAGTTACGGACAGGGTGTTAGACGAGCAGTACTTC.

V and J are TRBV28 and TRBJ2-2; 7 positions match TRBD1. Per germline, CDR1 MDHEN and CDR2 SYDVKM. This CDR3 has 19 amino acids. V trimming: 9 bases; J trimming: 0 bases; junction bases outside the gene matches: 19. The CDR3 protein is CARSSLTRQGQTNTGELFF. The CDR3, as DNA: TGTGCCAGGTCGTCCCTAACCAGACAGGGACAGACGAACACCGGGGAGCTGTTTTTT.

This clone showed up just a few times. This sequence joins TRBV6-1 and TRBJ1-1; 7 bases are shared with TRBD1. With V trimmed by 4 bases and J by 4 bases, 9 bases remained unmatched. Germline loops: CDR1 MNHNS, CDR2 SASEGT. The CDR3 is made up of 15 amino acids. The DNA of the CDR3 is TGTGCCAGCAGTGGGAGGGGGCGAGGGGGCACTGAAGCTTTCTTT. This sequence encodes CASSGRGRGGTEAFF.

The genes are TRBV28 and TRBJ1-2; 7 nucleotides align to TRBD1. The CDR3 sequence is 17 residues long. Unmatched junction bases numbered 12, after V lost 4 bases and J lost 1 base. The germline V gene has CDR1 MDHEN and CDR2 SYDVKM. CDR3 in amino acids: CASSSPGEGAGNYGYTF. CDR3 DNA: TGTGCCAGCAGTTCCCCTGGAGAGGGGGCGGGTAACTATGGCTACACCTTC.

This chain joins TRBV4-2 and TRBJ2-7, with 12 bases fitting TRBD2. Germline lookup yields CDR1 LGHNA and CDR2 YNFKEQ. This CDR3 has 17 residues. The ends lost 0 bases at V and 4 bases at J; junction bases unmatched: 7. The CDR3 spells CASSQDPTSGGSYEQYF. CDR3 sequence (DNA): TGTGCCAGCAGCCAAGACCCGACTAGCGGGGGATCATACGAGCAGTACTTC.

This clone was seen once. One end of the junction fails to match germline, which may point to a read error. The V and J genes are TRBV7-7 and TRBJ1-3; D unclear. This CDR3 comprises 14 residues. Per the germline V gene, CDR1 is SSHAT and CDR2 is FNYEAQ (reference sequence). DNA for the CDR3: TGTGCTAGCAGCTTAGGCGGGTCTGGAAACACCATATATTTT. This gives the protein CASSLGGSGNTIYF.

This clone was counted between two and nine times. The CDR3 region has the DNA TGTGCCAGCAGCTTGCCGGCGGGAGGGAACACTGAAGCTTTCTTT. As protein: CASSLPAGGNTEAFF. V usage is TRBV5-4 and J usage is TRBJ1-1, with D unclear. Per the germline V gene, CDR1 is SGHNT and CDR2 is YYREEE (reference sequence). V dropped 1 base and J dropped 1 base, with 11 bases sitting between them. This CDR3 has 15 residues.

This chain connects TRBV6-1 to TRBJ2-3, with TRBD2 matching 10 bases. This CDR3 has 15 residues. Germline loops: CDR1 MNHNS, CDR2 SASEGT. J was trimmed by 4 bases and V by 5 bases; bases with no gene match: 6. Written as DNA, the CDR3 is TGTGCCAGCAGTATCGGACTAGCGGACTCAGATACGCAGTATTTT. This encodes CASSIGLADSDTQYF.

This clone was recorded only once. The V gene is TRBV30, the J gene TRBJ2-5, with D maybe TRBD2 (5 bases). CDR3 size: 12 residues. Trimming cost V 0 bases and J 11 bases, with 13 bases left between them. Germline CDR1 GTSNPN, CDR2 SVGIG (reference sequence). CDR3 in DNA: TGTGCCTGGAGTGTATCGGGGTGGGAGCAGTACTTC. As protein: CAWSVSGWEQYF. Looking up the rest from reference TRBV30 and TRBJ2-5 gives the full variable domain: SQTIHQWPATLVQPVGSPLSLECTVEGTSNPNLYWYRQAAGRGLQLLFYSVGIGQISSEVPQNLSASRPQDRQFILSSKKLLLSDSGFYLCAWSVSGWEQYFGPGTRLLVL.

The chain joins TRBV7-9 to TRBJ1-4; 7 bases line up with TRBD1. This CDR3 spans 18 amino acids. J lost 7 bases, V lost 4 bases, and 18 bases had no gene match. From germline, CDR1 is SEHNR and CDR2 FQNEAQ (reference sequence). In DNA, the CDR3 is TGTGCCAGCAGCTCGCCAAAACTTGGACAGGCCGGGGGTGAAAAACTGTTTTTT. Residues: CASSSPKLGQAGGEKLFF. Variable domain in full (rest from reference TRBV7-9 and TRBJ1-4): DTGVSQNPRHKITKRGQNVTFRCDPISEHNRLYWYRQTLGQGPEFLTYFQNEAQLEKSRLLSDRFSAERPKGSFSTLEIQRTEQGDSAMYLCASSSPKLGQAGGEKLFFGSGTQLSVL.

The chain couples TRBV7-6 to TRBJ2-2; 12 positions agree with TRBD2. Germline V CDR1 and CDR2: SGHVS, FNYEAQ. The CDR3 contains 20 residues. V shed 5 bases and J 4 bases; nucleotides not matched to a gene: 17. The CDR3 DNA sequence: TGTGCCAGCAGCCAAGGACAGGGAGCGGGACTAGCGGGTCCCACCGGGGAGCTGTTTTTT. The encoded protein is CASSQGQGAGLAGPTGELFF. Variable domain in full (rest from reference TRBV7-6 and TRBJ2-2): GAGVSQSPRYKVTKRGQDVALRCDPISGHVSLYWYRQALGQGPEFLTYFNYEAQQDKSGLPNDRFSAERPEGSISTLTIQRTEQRDSAMYRCASSQGQGAGLAGPTGELFFGEGSRLTVL.